This entry concerns a single T cell receptor (beta chain). Its antigen remains unidentified. The data belong to a study of shared clonotypes between healthy human individuals. The study's findings and limits: Clonotype sharing across a few donors was observed for around 4.8% of naive CD4 clonotypes.

CDR1 and CDR2 (germline): SGHRS, YFSETQ. V was pared by 3 bases and J by 0 bases, with 6 bases of the junction left unmatched. The CDR3 spans 16 residues. Measured with immunoSEQ multiplex PCR; TCRdb has only the in-frame clones, and not every one. Of approximately 1.1 million clones in the sample, around 78% were seen once. The TCR originated in a man aged 18 to 30 in good health. Some clones in this sample may be carry-over from other donors' samples. Material: memory CD4+ T cells from PBMCs. Subset here: CD45RA-negative fraction. The rearrangement links TRBV5-1 to TRBJ1-3; 7 nucleotides align to TRBD1. CDR3 region: CASSWGQFDSGNTIYF. Written as DNA, the CDR3 is TGCGCCAGCAGCTGGGGACAGTTTGACTCTGGAAACACCATATATTTT.